This T cell receptor beta chain was sequenced in a study of regulatory T cells in long-lasting Graves disease. Findings and limits, study-wide: Among samples with persistent disease, TRBV28, TRBJ1-2 and TRBJ2-5 were favored. Patients with persistent disease shared 2,741 public clonotypes, outpacing the approximately 920 shared by new patients.

V was cut by 5 bases and J by 6 bases, with 14 bases left in between. Germline lookup yields CDR1 SEHNR and CDR2 FQNEAQ (reference sequence). There are 13 residues in the CDR3. Remarks on this clonotype: Its antigen remains unknown.

With iRepertoire HTBI primers and Arm-PCR of CDR3 regions, TCR beta libraries were built. TCRdb re-analysed the multiplex PCR reads in MiXCR, keeping a single row per CDR3 protein. The sample carries under 350,000 distinct CDR3 sequences, around a fifth recorded once. The sample's time point: persistent/refractory GD, antithyroid drugs over 5 years with positive TRAb. Generation of the TCR library employed RNA extracted from PBMCs. The clonotype was recovered from a female donor with Graves disease. This specimen was peripheral blood mononuclear cells (PBMCs), taken when the disease was refractory, from a patient treated with antithyroid drugs. The chain uses TRBV7-9 and TRBJ2-7; D may correspond to TRBD1 or TRBD2 (6 bases each). The CDR3 sequence is CASSPRGGGEQYF. The CDR3 DNA reads as TGTGCCAGCAGCCCCAGGGGAGGTGGCGAGCAGTACTTC.